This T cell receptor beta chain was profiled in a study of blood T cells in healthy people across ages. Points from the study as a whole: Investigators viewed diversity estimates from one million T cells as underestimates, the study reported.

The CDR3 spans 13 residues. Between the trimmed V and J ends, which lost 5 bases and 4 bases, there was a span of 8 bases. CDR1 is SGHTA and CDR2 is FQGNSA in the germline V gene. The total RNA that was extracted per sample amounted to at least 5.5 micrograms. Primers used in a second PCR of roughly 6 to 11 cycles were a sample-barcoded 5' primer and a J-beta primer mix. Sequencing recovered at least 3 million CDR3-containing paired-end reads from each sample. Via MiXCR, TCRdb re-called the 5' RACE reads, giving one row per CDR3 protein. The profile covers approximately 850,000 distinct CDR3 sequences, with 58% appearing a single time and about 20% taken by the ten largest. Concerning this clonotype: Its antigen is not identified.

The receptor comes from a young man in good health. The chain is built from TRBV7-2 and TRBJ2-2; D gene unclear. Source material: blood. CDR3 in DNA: TGTGCCAGCAGCCCCTTAGGCACCGGGGAGCTGTTTTTT. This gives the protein CASSPLGTGELFF.